This T cell receptor (beta chain) is from a study of PD-L1 blockade in urothelial cancer. Study-wide background: At 3 weeks (second dose) and 6 weeks after starting treatment, blood was analyzed.

TCRdb keeps only in-frame clones here, not all; method: immunoSEQ multiplex PCR. This table holds around 79,000 clones, about 82% found once. As to time point: pretreatment peripheral blood. This CDR3 is 13 amino acids long. Germline V gives CDR1 GTSNPN, CDR2 SVGIG (reference sequence). The J segment lost 7 bases and the V segment lost 2 bases, leaving 8 bases of the junction unmatched. This clone came up a few times. The sequence was obtained from a man aged 35-49 years with urothelial cancer. The sequencing used PBMCs, collected around atezolizumab (anti-PD-L1) treatment. This chain uses TRBV30 with TRBJ2-7; 7 bases line up with TRBD1. The CDR3 loop is CAWSPETGEEQYF. The CDR3 region has the DNA TGTGCCTGGAGTCCAGAAACAGGGGAGGAGCAGTACTTC. The full variable domain, completed using reference TRBV30 and TRBJ2-7, is SQTIHQWPATLVQPVGSPLSLECTVEGTSNPNLYWYRQAAGRGLQLLFYSVGIGQISSEVPQNLSASRPQDRQFILSSKKLLLSDSGFYLCAWSPETGEEQYFGPGTRLTVT.